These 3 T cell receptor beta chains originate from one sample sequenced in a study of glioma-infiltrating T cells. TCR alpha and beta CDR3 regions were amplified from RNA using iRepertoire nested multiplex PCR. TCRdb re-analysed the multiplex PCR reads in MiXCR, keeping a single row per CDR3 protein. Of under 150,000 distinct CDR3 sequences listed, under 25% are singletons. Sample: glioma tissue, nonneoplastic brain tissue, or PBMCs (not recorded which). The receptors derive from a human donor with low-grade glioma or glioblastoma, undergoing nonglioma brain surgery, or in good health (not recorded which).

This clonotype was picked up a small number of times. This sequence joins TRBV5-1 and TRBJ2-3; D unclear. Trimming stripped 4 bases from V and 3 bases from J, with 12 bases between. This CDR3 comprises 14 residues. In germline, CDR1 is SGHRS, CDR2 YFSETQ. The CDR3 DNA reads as TGCGCCAGCAGCGTTGCGGATCCTACAGATACGCAGTATTTT. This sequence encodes CASSVADPTDTQYF.

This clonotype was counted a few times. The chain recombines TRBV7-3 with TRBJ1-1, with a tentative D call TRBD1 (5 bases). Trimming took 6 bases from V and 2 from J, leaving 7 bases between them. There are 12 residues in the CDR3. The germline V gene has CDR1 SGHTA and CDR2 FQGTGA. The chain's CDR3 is CASSRGNTEAFF. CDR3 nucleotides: TGTGCCAGCAGTAGGGGTAACACTGAAGCTTTCTTT.

The chain's CDR3 is CASIEGTGANQPQHF. The DNA for the CDR3 is TGTGCCAGCATCGAGGGGACGGGGGCAAATCAGCCCCAGCATTTT. The chain uses TRBV2 and TRBJ1-5; a possible D gene is TRBD1 (6 bases). Germline V lookup: CDR1 SNHLY, CDR2 FYNNEI. The CDR3 totals 15 residues. V lost 7 bases and J 4 bases, leaving 17 bases between the germline ends.